This T cell receptor (beta chain) is from a study of T cell responses to AZD1222 COVID-19 vaccine. V lost 0 bases, J lost 4 bases, and 13 bases stayed unmatched. CDR1 is LGHDT, CDR2 YNNKEL, per germline (reference sequence). This CDR3 comprises 19 residues. TCRdb's copy holds only in-frame clones and misses some; the assay was immunoSEQ multiplex PCR. The data hold around 150,000 clones, with roughly 90% observed a single time. This specimen consisted of peripheral blood, obtained on day 0 of AZD1222 vaccination. This chain joins TRBV3-1 (or the pseudogene TRBV3-2) and TRBJ2-7; 12 bases are a match to TRBD1. The source is an adult in good health. The CDR3 DNA follows: TGTGCCAGCAGCCAAGATATCGGCCGAGGGACAGGGGGCAAGTACGAGCAGTACTTC. It yields the protein CASSQDIGRGTGGKYEQYF.